The clone carrying this T cell receptor beta chain was detected a few times. The antigen is not known. These data originate in a study of cytomegalovirus exposure and HLA in healthy donors. Primers included in the PCR were 60 Vbeta and 13 Jbeta primers. The data were produced by immunoSEQ multiplex PCR, yet TCRdb's version contains in-frame clones alone and is incomplete. The table has approximately 120,000 clones, about 70% seen once; the top ten hold roughly an eighth. Whole-study results and caveats: The investigators catalogued 150 to 200 TCR beta chains as cytomegalovirus-associated. There were some public TCRs occurring in many donors, but most TCR sequences were rare.

Sequencing was performed on PBMCs. This TCR derives from a woman aged 55-69 years in good health and CMV-seropositive.

This CDR3 reads CASTRTGGSEAFF. The CDR3 DNA reads TGTGCCAGCACCCGGACAGGGGGCTCTGAAGCTTTCTTT. The rearrangement uses TRBV6-5 and TRBJ1-1; 11 nucleotides align to TRBD1. This CDR3 has 13 residues. The V segment lost 7 bases and the J segment 6 bases; nucleotides outside the gene matches: 4. Germline assignment: CDR1 MNHEY and CDR2 SVGAGI.